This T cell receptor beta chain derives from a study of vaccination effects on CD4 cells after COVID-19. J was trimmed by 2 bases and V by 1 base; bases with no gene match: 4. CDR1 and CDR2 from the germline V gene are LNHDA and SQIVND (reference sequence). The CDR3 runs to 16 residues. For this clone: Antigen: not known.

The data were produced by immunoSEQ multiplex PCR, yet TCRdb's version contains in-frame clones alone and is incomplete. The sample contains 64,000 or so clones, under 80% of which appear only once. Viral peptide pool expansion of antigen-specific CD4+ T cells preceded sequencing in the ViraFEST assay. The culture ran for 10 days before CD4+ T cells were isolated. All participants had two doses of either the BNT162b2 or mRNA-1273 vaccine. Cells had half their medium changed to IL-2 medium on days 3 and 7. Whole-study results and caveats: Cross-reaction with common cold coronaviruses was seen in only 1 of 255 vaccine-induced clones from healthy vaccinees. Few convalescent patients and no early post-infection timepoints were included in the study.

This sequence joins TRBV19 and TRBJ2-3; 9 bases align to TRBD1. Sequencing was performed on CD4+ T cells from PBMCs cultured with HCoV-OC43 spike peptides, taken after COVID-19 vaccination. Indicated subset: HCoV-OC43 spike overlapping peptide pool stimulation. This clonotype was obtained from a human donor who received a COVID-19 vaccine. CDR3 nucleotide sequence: TGTGCCAGTAGTATAGGGGGGACAGGGAACACAGATACGCAGTATTTT. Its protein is CASSIGGTGNTDTQYF. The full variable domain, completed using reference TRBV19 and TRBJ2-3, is DGGITQSPKYLFRKEGQNVTLSCEQNLNHDAMYWYRQDPGQGLRLIYYSQIVNDFQKGDIAEGYSVSREKKESFPLTVTSAQKNPTAFYLCASSIGGTGNTDTQYFGPGTRLTVL.